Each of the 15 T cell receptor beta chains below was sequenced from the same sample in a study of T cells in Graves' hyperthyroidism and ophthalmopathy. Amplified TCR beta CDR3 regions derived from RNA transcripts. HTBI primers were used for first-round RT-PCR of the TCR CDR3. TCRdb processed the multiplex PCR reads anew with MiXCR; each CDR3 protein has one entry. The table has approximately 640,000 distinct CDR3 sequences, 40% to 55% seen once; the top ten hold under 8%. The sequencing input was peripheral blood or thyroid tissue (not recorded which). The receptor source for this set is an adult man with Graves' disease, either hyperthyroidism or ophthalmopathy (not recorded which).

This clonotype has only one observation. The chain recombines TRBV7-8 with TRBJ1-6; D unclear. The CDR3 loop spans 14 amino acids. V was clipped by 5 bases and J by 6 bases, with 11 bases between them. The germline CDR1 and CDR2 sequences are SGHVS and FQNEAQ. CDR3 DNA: TGTGCCAGCAGCCCGAGGACTCTTAATTCACCCCTCCACTTT. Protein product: CASSPRTLNSPLHF.

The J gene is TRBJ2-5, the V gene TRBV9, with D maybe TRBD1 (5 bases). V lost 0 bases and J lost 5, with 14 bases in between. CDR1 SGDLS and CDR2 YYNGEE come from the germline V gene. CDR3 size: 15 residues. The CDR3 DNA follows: TGTGCCAGCAGCGTAGGCCAGGGTGATGGGGAGACCCAGTACTTC. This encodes CASSVGQGDGETQYF.

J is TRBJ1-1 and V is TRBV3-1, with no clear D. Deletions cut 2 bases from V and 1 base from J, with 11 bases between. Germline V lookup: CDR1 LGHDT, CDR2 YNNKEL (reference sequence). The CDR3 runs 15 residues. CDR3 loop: CASSQTPYGNTEAFF. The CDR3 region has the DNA TGTGCCAGCAGCCAAACGCCCTACGGGAACACTGAAGCTTTCTTT.

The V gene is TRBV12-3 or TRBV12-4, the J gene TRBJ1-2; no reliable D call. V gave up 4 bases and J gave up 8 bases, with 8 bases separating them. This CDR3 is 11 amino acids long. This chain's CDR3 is CASSSMRGYTF. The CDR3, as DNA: TGTGCCAGCAGTTCAATGCGGGGCTACACCTTC.

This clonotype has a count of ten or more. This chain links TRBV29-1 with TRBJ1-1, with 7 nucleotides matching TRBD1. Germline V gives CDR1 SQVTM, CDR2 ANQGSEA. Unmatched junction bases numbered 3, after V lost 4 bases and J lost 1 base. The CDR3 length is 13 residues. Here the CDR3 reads CSVGWTGNTEAFF. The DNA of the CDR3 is TGCAGCGTTGGATGGACAGGGAACACTGAAGCTTTCTTT.

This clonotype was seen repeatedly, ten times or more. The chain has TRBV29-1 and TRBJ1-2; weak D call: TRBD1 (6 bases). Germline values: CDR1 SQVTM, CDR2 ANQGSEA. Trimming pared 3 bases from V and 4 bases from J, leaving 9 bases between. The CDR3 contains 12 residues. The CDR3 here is CSVEDSFYGYTF. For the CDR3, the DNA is TGCAGCGTTGAGGACAGTTTCTATGGCTACACCTTC. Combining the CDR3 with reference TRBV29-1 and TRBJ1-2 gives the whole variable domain SAVISQKPSRDICQRGTSLTIQCQVDSQVTMMFWYRQQPGQSLTLIATANQGSEATYESGFVIDKFPISRPNLTFSTLTVSNMSPEDSSIYLCSVEDSFYGYTFGSGTRLTVV.

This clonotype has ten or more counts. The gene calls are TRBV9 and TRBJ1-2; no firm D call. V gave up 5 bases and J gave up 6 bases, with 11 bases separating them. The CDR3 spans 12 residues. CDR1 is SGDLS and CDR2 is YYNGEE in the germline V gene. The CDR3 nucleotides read TGTGCCAGCAGAGGACGGCCCCATGGCTACACCTTC. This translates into CASRGRPHGYTF.

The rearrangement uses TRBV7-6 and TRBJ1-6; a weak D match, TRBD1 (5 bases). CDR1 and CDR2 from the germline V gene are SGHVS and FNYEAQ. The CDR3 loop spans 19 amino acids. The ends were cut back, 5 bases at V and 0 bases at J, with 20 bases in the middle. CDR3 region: CASSQSGHVQSSYNSPLHF. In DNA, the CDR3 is TGTGCCAGCAGCCAATCAGGACACGTCCAGAGCTCCTATAATTCACCCCTCCACTTT.

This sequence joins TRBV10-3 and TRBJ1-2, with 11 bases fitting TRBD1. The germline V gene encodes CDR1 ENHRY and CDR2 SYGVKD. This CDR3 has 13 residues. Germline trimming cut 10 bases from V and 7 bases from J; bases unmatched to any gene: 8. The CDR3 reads CASRRTGGSGYTF. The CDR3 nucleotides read TGTGCCAGCAGGCGGACAGGGGGCAGTGGCTACACCTTC.

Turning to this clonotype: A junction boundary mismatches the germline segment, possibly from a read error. The CDR3 sequence: CASGFGGSQETHYF. Written as DNA, the CDR3 is TGTGCTAGTGGTTTCGGCGGGAGTCAAGAGACCCACTACTTC. J is TRBJ2-5 and V is TRBV12-5; 7 bases line up with TRBD2. Germline V gives CDR1 LGHNT, CDR2 FRNRAP. The CDR3 consists of 14 residues. The variable domain in full, completed from reference TRBV12-5 and TRBJ2-5, reads DARVTQTPRHKVTEMGQEVTMRCQPILGHNTVFWYRQTMMQGLELLAYFRNRAPLDDSGMPKDRFSAEMPDATLATLKIQPSEPRDSAVYFCASGFGGSQETHYFGPGTRLLVL.

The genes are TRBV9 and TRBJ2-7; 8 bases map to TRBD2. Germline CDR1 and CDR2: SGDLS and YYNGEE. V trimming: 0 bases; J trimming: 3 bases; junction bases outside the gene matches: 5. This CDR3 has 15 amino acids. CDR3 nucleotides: TGTGCCAGCAGCGTAGGCAGCGGGGGAGGCTACGAGCAGTACTTC. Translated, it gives CASSVGSGGGYEQYF.

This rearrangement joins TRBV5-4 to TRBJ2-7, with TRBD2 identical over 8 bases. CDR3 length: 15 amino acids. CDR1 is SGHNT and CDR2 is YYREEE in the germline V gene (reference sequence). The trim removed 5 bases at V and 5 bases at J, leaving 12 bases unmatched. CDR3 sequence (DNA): TGTGCCAGCAGAACCCTCTTTGCGGGAGGAGACGAGCAGTACTTC. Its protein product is CASRTLFAGGDEQYF.

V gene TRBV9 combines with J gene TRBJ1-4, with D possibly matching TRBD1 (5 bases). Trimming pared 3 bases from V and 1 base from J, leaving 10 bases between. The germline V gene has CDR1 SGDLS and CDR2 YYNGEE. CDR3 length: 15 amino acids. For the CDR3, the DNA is TGTGCCAGCAGCGGGGGGGACCTAACTAATGAAAAACTGTTTTTT. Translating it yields CASSGGDLTNEKLFF.

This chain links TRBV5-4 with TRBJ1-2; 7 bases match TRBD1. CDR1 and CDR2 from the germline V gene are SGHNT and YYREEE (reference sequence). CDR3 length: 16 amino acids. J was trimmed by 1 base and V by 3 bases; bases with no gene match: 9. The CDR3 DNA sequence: TGTGCCAGCAGCTGGGGACAGCGAGTGTTTAACTATGGCTACACCTTC. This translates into CASSWGQRVFNYGYTF. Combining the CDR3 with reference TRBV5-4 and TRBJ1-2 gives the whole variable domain ETGVTQSPTHLIKTRGQQVTLRCSSQSGHNTVSWYQQALGQGPQFIFQYYREEENGRGNFPPRFSGLQFPNYSSELNVNALELDDSALYLCASSWGQRVFNYGYTFGSGTRLTVV.

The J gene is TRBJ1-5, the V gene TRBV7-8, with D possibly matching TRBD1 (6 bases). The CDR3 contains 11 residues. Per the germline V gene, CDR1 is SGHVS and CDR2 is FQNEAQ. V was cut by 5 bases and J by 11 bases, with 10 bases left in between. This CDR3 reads CASSPRQAQHF. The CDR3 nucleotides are TGTGCCAGCAGCCCACGACAGGCCCAGCATTTT.